This paragraph reports one TCR beta chain. The antigen remains undetermined. CDR3 size: 12 residues. With 2 bases removed from V and 7 bases from J, the gap between germline ends came to 9 bases. CDR1 is SQVTM, CDR2 ANQGSEA, per germline. These data originate in a study of T cell repertoires in cytomegalovirus infection. Study in general: Through public TCR beta signatures, both CMV infection and matching HLA type were indicated. Study-wide results and limits: Dominant in the ex vivo response were TCR beta clonotypes restricted by HLA-C and specific for CMV.

TCRdb re-analysed the reads in MiXCR, keeping a single row per CDR3 protein. The data contain 150,000 to 190,000 distinct CDR3 sequences, roughly a quarter of them singletons. The sequenced sample was PBMCs. The receptor was derived from a human donor in good health (CMV status not recorded). Some clones in this sample may be carry-over from other donors' samples. The V and J genes are TRBV29-1 and TRBJ2-1; the D gene is possibly TRBD1 (7 bases). The CDR3: CSVEPGGNEQFF. The CDR3, as DNA: TGCAGCGTTGAACCAGGGGGGAATGAGCAGTTCTTC.